This TCR beta chain was retrieved from a study of cytomegalovirus exposure and HLA in healthy donors. General study findings and limits: Follow-up analysis later connected one missense variant in DCLRE1C with trimming of TCR beta V- and J-genes. A highly shared variant cluster was judged a likely technical artifact.

Of note for this clone: Its matching antigen is unknown.

In the PCR, 60 Vbeta and 13 Jbeta primers were used. The protocol was immunoSEQ multiplex PCR, while the TCRdb copy is restricted to in-frame clones and leaves out a portion. The table lists roughly 150,000 clones, over 70% of them singletons. The sequence derives from a male donor in good health and CMV-seronegative. The source material was PBMCs.

CDR3: CASSLASGLAEYEQYF. In DNA, the CDR3 is TGTGCCAGCAGCTTGGCCTCGGGACTAGCGGAATACGAGCAGTACTTC. The J gene is TRBJ2-7, the V gene TRBV5-4, with 11 bases matching TRBD2. CDR1 SGHNT and CDR2 YYREEE come from the germline V gene (reference sequence). The CDR3 covers 16 residues. Losses at the gene ends were 0 bases for V and 4 bases for J; bases not matched to a gene: 6.